The next 3 T cell receptor beta chains were all read from a single sample in a study of T cell changes during pregnancy in multiple sclerosis. Here immunoSEQ multiplex PCR was the method, and the copy in TCRdb shows in-frame clones only, minus some. The sample contains around 69,000 clones, approximately 90% of which appear only once. The source was peripheral blood, collected in the third trimester of pregnancy. Source of these receptors: a female donor with multiple sclerosis, enrolled in a pregnancy study.

This clone showed up just once. This sequence joins TRBV6-1 and TRBJ1-1; unclear D gene. Trimming shortened V by 8 bases and J by 3 bases, and 13 bases separated the two germline ends. CDR1 and CDR2 from the germline V gene are MNHNS and SASEGT. The CDR3 runs to 13 residues. The CDR3 loop reads CASSRTPDTEAFF. The CDR3 nucleotides read TGTGCCAGCTCTAGGACTCCCGACACTGAAGCTTTCTTT.

This clone has a single count. The chain employs TRBV14 and TRBJ1-2; no firm D call. Germline lookup yields CDR1 SGHDN and CDR2 FVKESK. CDR3 length: 13 residues. V was trimmed by 11 bases and J by 0 bases, leaving 13 bases between them. The CDR3 sequence is CASSSTANYGYTF. Here the CDR3 DNA reads TGTGCCTCAAGTTCCACAGCTAACTATGGCTACACCTTC.

In regard to this clone: The junction departs from germline at one end; a sequencing error may be responsible. V and J are TRBV27 and TRBJ1-1; 8 nucleotides agree with TRBD1. The CDR3 spans 14 residues. Per germline, CDR1 MNHEY and CDR2 SMNVEV (reference sequence). DNA for the CDR3: TGTGCCAGCAGTTTCTACAGGGGGAACGCTGAAGCTTTCTTT. Protein sequence: CASSFYRGNAEAFF.